This T cell receptor beta chain appears in the sequencing data of a study of blood T cells in healthy people across ages. With 5 bases removed from V and 11 bases from J, the gap between germline ends came to 30 bases. The length of the CDR3 is 16 residues. CDR1 is DFQATT, CDR2 SNEGSKA, per germline (reference sequence). A second PCR of roughly 7 to 11 cycles used a sample-barcoded 5' primer and a J-beta primer mix. TCRdb used MiXCR to reprocess the 5' RACE reads, holding one entry per CDR3 protein. The sample contains approximately 700,000 distinct CDR3 sequences, 32% of which appear only once. This clonotype has a handful of counts. This could be a read error, since a much larger clone is one nucleotide away.

This TCR derives from a woman of 80 years or more in good health. The genes are TRBV20-1 and TRBJ2-5, with unresolved D. The sample taken for sequencing was blood. In DNA, the CDR3 is TGCAGTGCTTTGGGCGGAAGCCTCCCCGGCCGCAATGAGCAGTACTTC. Amino acids: CSALGGSLPGRNEQYF.